This T cell receptor (beta chain) is drawn from a study of early T cells in non-severe SARS-CoV-2 infection. Across the whole study: Sequencing was performed on bulk RNA from unsorted whole blood, leaving chains unpaired.

Germline V gene lookup returns CDR1 SNHLY and CDR2 FYNNEI. CDR3 length equals 15 residues. The V segment lost 6 bases and the J segment 3 bases; nucleotides outside the gene matches: 7. Researchers tagged individual cDNA molecules with unique molecular identifiers. MiXCR was run by TCRdb on the 5' RACE reads, yielding one entry per CDR3 protein. The repertoire has approximately 46,000 distinct CDR3 sequences, around 5.7% of them found once; the top ten carry roughly an eighth. J is TRBJ1-4 and V is TRBV2, with 7 bases aligning to TRBD1. The specimen was whole blood. This receptor was identified in an adult who was a healthcare worker with PCR-confirmed SARS-CoV-2 infection or an uninfected control (not recorded which). The CDR3 sequence is CASRVAGTANEKLFF. In DNA form, the CDR3 reads TGTGCCAGCAGAGTCGCTGGGACAGCTAATGAAAAACTGTTTTTT. Variable domain in full (rest from reference TRBV2 and TRBJ1-4): EPEVTQTPSHQVTQMGQEVILRCVPISNHLYFYWYRQILGQKVEFLVSFYNNEISEKSEIFDDQFSVERPDGSNFTLKIRSTKLEDSAMYFCASRVAGTANEKLFFGSGTQLSVL.